These 14 T cell receptor beta chains came from one sample sequenced in a study of T cell repertoires in cytomegalovirus infection. TCRdb fed the reads into MiXCR, producing one record per CDR3 protein. Found here are hundreds of thousands of distinct CDR3 sequences, less than 20% of them singletons; the top ten hold 7.5% to 9%. The material sequenced was PBMCs. These receptors were taken from a human donor in good health (CMV status not recorded). Some clones in this sample may be carry-over from other donors' samples.

This sequence joins TRBV20-1 and TRBJ2-7; 8 positions match TRBD2. Germline V gene data show CDR1 as DFQATT and CDR2 as SNEGSKA (reference sequence). This CDR3 is built from 13 residues. V trimming: 3 bases; J trimming: 7 bases; junction bases outside the gene matches: 8. CDR3 bases: TGCAGTGCTAGGGCGGGAGGCCGACGGGAGCAGTACTTC. Amino acids: CSARAGGRREQYF.

There are a few counts of this clonotype. This sequence joins TRBV28 and TRBJ1-2; D is unclear. V dropped 4 bases and J dropped 2 bases, with 5 bases sitting between them. The CDR3 runs 12 residues. Germline V gene data show CDR1 as MDHEN and CDR2 as SYDVKM. CDR3 residues: CASSWANYGYTF. CDR3 DNA: TGTGCCAGCAGTTGGGCCAACTATGGCTACACCTTC.

The CDR3 spells CAISDFRYEQYF. CDR3 nucleotide sequence: TGTGCCATCAGTGATTTTAGGTACGAGCAGTACTTC. The chain joins TRBV10-3 to TRBJ2-7, with no clear D. V was trimmed by 3 bases and J by 4 bases, leaving 7 bases between them. The CDR3 loop spans 12 amino acids. The germline CDR1 and CDR2 sequences are ENHRY and SYGVKD.

This clonotype has a handful of counts. V gene TRBV9 combines with J gene TRBJ1-5; 8 bases match TRBD1. The germline V gene has CDR1 SGDLS and CDR2 YYNGEE. CDR3 size: 14 residues. The V gene end was trimmed by 4 bases and the J gene end by 10 bases; junction bases not matched to a gene: 10. CDR3 coding DNA: TGTGCCAGCAGCTTCGGACAGGGACGAGGCCCCCAGCATTTT. Translation gives CASSFGQGRGPQHF. The full variable domain, its missing parts supplied by reference TRBV9 and TRBJ1-5, is DSGVTQTPKHLITATGQRVTLRCSPRSGDLSVYWYQQSLDQGLQFLIQYYNGEERAKGNILERFSAQQFPDLHSELNLSSLELGDSALYFCASSFGQGRGPQHFGDGTRLSIL.

V is TRBV30 and J is TRBJ2-6; D not resolved. In germline, CDR1 is GTSNPN, CDR2 SVGIG (reference sequence). Trimming took off 2 bases at V and 0 bases at J, with 11 bases between the two ends. The CDR3 consists of 16 residues. In DNA, the CDR3 is TGTGCCTGGAGTATACCCATTAACTCTGGGGCCAACGTCCTGACTTTC. It is translated as CAWSIPINSGANVLTF.

The gene calls are TRBV2 and TRBJ2-4; TRBD1 is a possible D gene (7 bases). This CDR3 contains 15 residues. Trimming shortened V by 8 bases and J by 0 bases, and 14 bases separated the two germline ends. Germline CDR1 reads SNHLY; CDR2 reads FYNNEI. The CDR3 DNA reads TGTGCCAGCGGCCACAGGGGACTAGCCAAAAACATTCAGTACTTC. Protein: CASGHRGLAKNIQYF.

This chain connects TRBV7-9 to TRBJ1-2, with 7 bases that match TRBD1. Trimming at V came to 5 bases and at J to 3 bases, leaving 6 bases not matched to a gene. Germline V gene sequence: CDR1 SEHNR, CDR2 FQNEAQ (reference sequence). The CDR3 covers 14 residues. The CDR3 coding sequence is TGTGCCAGCAGCCCGCCCGGGACAGACTATGGCTACACCTTC. This translates into CASSPPGTDYGYTF.

The CDR3 loop reads CASSAWAIHNEQFF. As DNA, the CDR3 is TGTGCCAGCAGTGCTTGGGCGATCCACAATGAGCAGTTCTTC. The rearrangement joins TRBV12-3 or TRBV12-4 to TRBJ2-1; D ambiguous. This CDR3 spans 14 amino acids. V was clipped by 5 bases and J by 5 bases, with 13 bases between them.

This clonotype was seen a few times. V is TRBV27 and J is TRBJ2-1, with D unclear. Germline V gene data show CDR1 as MNHEY and CDR2 as SMNVEV (reference sequence). The V gene lost 7 bases and the J gene lost 8 bases, with 15 bases spanning the gap. This CDR3 region has 13 residues. The CDR3 reads CASIGSFNDEQFF. CDR3 coding DNA: TGTGCCAGCATAGGATCCTTTAACGATGAGCAGTTCTTC.

The rearrangement uses TRBV10-3 and TRBJ1-2; 7 bases agree with TRBD1. There are 12 residues in the CDR3. Germline V gene data show CDR1 as ENHRY and CDR2 as SYGVKD. V shed 10 bases and J 3 bases; nucleotides not matched to a gene: 5. The chain's CDR3 is CATWDRDYGYTF. CDR3 DNA sequence: TGTGCCACCTGGGACAGAGACTATGGCTACACCTTC.

The rearrangement uses TRBV7-8 and TRBJ1-2; D is unclear. CDR1 SGHVS and CDR2 FQNEAQ come from the germline V gene. The CDR3 length is 14 residues. Trimming pared 4 bases from V and 0 bases from J, leaving 9 bases between. The CDR3 sequence is CASSSNRANYGYTF. The CDR3 nucleotides read TGTGCCAGCAGCTCGAACAGAGCTAACTATGGCTACACCTTC.

This clonotype has a handful of counts. V is TRBV4-3 and J is TRBJ1-2, with D unclear. V lost 3 bases, J lost 3 bases, and 14 bases lay in between. Germline CDR1 LGHNA, CDR2 YSLEER. The CDR3 sequence is 15 residues long. In DNA, the CDR3 is TGCGCCAGCAGCCAGGTTCCCGAGGGTTACTATGGCTACACCTTC. This encodes CASSQVPEGYYGYTF.

This clonotype was counted ten times or more. This chain joins TRBV7-2 and TRBJ1-5; D unclear. Germline assignment: CDR1 SGHTA and CDR2 FQGNSA. Trimming cost V 2 bases and J 0 bases, with 11 bases left between them. This CDR3 has 16 amino acids. This chain's CDR3 is CASSLSGVYSNQPQHF. The CDR3 nucleotides are TGTGCCAGCAGCTTATCAGGAGTTTATAGCAATCAGCCCCAGCATTTT.

A word on this clonotype: With a much larger clone just one base away, this may be a read error. Given the absence of the conserved phenylalanine or tryptophan at the CDR3 end, a read error is likely. The chain has TRBV6-8 and TRBJ2-3, with 9 bases aligning to TRBD2. This CDR3 is built from 17 residues. Looked up from germline, CDR1 is MNHGY and CDR2 is SAAAGT. Losses at the gene ends were 5 bases for V and 4 bases for J; bases not matched to a gene: 13. Here the CDR3 DNA reads TGTGCCAGCAGTCACCGACCGGGACTAGCAACCCCAGATACGCAGTATGTT. It yields the protein CASSHRPGLATPDTQYV.